This TCR beta chain appears in the sequencing data of a study of CD8+CD57+ T cells in acquired aplastic anemia. Study-wide results and caveats: No significant difference in CD8+ Simpson's diversity was found between patients and controls.

Investigators profiled TCR beta VDJ and CDR3 from genomic DNA template. TCRdb independently ran MiXCR on the reads; one entry per CDR3 protein. The sample lists 250,000 to 350,000 distinct CDR3 sequences, under 60% occurring once. Germline CDR1 LNHDA, CDR2 SQIVND (reference sequence). The CDR3 sequence is 17 residues long. Trimming cost V 6 bases and J 1 base, with 20 bases left between them. Sequencing involved patients with CD8+CD57+ cell expansion previously shown by flow cytometry. As for this clonotype: Its specificity is unknown.

The TCR comes from a human donor with aplastic anemia. The chain uses TRBV19 and TRBJ2-3; D possibly corresponds to TRBD2 (5 bases). Source material: sorted CD4+, CD8+, or CD8+CD57+ T cells (not recorded which) from PBMCs. This CDR3 is CASSPSGLSGGTDTQYF. The CDR3 nucleotides are TGTGCCAGTAGCCCATCCGGACTTAGTGGGGGCACAGATACGCAGTATTTT.